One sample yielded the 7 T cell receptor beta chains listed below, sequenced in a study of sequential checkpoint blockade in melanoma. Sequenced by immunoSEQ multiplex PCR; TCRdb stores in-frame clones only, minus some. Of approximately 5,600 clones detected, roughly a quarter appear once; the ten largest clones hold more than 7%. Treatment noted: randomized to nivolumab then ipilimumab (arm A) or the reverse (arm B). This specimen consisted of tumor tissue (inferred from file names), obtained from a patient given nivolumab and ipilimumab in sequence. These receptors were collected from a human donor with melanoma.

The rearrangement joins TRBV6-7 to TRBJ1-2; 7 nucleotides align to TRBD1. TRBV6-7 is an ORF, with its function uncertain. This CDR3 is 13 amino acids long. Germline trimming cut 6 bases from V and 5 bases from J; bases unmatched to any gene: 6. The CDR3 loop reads CASRGQQGYGYTF. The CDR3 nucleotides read TGTGCCAGCAGGGGGCAACAGGGGTATGGCTACACCTTC.

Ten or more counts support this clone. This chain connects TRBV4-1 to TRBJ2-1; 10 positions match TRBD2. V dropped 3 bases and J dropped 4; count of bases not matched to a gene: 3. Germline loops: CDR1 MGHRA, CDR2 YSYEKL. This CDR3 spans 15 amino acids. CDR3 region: CASSHGLAEYNEQFF. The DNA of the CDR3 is TGCGCCAGCAGCCATGGACTAGCGGAATACAATGAGCAGTTCTTC.

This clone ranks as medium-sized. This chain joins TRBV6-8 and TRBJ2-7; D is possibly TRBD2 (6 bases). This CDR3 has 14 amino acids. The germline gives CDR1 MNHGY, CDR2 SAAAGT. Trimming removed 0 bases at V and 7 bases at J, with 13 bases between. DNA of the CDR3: TGTGCCAGCAGTTACTCCGGGAGTACCGGGGAGCAGTACTTC. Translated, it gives CASSYSGSTGEQYF.

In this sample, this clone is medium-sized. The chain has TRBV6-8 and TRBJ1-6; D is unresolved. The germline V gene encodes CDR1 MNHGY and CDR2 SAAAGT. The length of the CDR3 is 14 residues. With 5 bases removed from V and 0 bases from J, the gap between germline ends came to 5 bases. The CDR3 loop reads CASSESSYNSPLHF. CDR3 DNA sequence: TGTGCCAGCAGTGAGAGCTCCTATAATTCACCCCTCCACTTT.

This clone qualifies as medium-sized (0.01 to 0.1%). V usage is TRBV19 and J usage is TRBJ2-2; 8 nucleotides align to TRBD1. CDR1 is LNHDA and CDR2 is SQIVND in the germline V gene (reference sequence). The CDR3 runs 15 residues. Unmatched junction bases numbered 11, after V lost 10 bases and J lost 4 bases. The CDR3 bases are TGTGCCACCACGCAGGGGGCCGGCAGCACCGGGGAGCTGTTTTTT. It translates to CATTQGAGSTGELFF. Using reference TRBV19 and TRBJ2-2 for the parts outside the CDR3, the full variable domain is DGGITQSPKYLFRKEGQNVTLSCEQNLNHDAMYWYRQDPGQGLRLIYYSQIVNDFQKGDIAEGYSVSREKKESFPLTVTSAQKNPTAFYLCATTQGAGSTGELFFGEGSRLTVL.

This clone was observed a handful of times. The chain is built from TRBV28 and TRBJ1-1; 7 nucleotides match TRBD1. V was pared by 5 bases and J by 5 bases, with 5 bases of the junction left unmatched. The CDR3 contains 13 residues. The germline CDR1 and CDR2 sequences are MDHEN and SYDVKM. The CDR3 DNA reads TGTGCCAGCAGTCTGACAGGGAGAACTGAAGCTTTCTTT. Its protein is CASSLTGRTEAFF.

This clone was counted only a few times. The CDR3 DNA sequence: TGTGCCACAAAGTCCACGGGACAGGGAGCCTATGGCTACACCTTC. This sequence encodes CATKSTGQGAYGYTF. The rearrangement links TRBV6-8 to TRBJ1-2; 9 bases are a match to TRBD1. V was clipped by 10 bases and J by 4 bases; unmatched bases: 13. The germline V gene has CDR1 MNHGY and CDR2 SAAAGT. This CDR3 comprises 15 residues.